What follows are 19 T cell receptor beta chains derived from one specimen sequenced in a study of long-term antiretroviral therapy in people with HIV (dated by TCRdb to between 2021 and 2024). The immunoSEQ hsTCRB v3.0 assay was used at survey level resolution to sequence the TRB variable region. Not all clones reach the TCRdb copy of this immuneACCESS table, which keeps in-frame sequences only. Checked studies attribute under half of the gap to unresolved V genes and leave the rest unexplained. This sample comprises 15,000 to 20,000 clones, about four fifths of them detected only once. About a sixth of the sample is in the top ten clones. Specimen: unsorted PBMCs, collected just before starting antiretroviral therapy. All receptors come from a middle-aged man with HIV.

V gene TRBV7-8 combines with J gene TRBJ1-2; possible D gene TRBD1, 6 bases. The V end was cut by 0 bases, the J end by 6 bases, with 11 bases between. The CDR3 runs 14 residues. Germline V lookup: CDR1 SGHVS, CDR2 FQNEAQ. The chain's CDR3 is CASSLATGFNGYTF. Written as DNA, the CDR3 is TGTGCCAGCAGCTTAGCGACAGGATTCAATGGCTACACCTTC. Based on the CDR3 plus reference TRBV7-8 and TRBJ1-2, the full variable domain is GAGVSQSPRYKVAKRGQDVALRCDPISGHVSLFWYQQALGQGPEFLTYFQNEAQLDKSGLPSDRFFAERPEGSVSTLKIQRTQQEDSAVYLCASSLATGFNGYTFGSGTRLTVV.

This clone has a handful of counts. DNA for the CDR3: TGCGCCAGCAGCCCAGGGACAGTGAACACTGAAGCTTTCTTT. This sequence encodes CASSPGTVNTEAFF. This rearrangement joins TRBV5-1 to TRBJ1-1, with TRBD1 identical over 7 bases. Germline CDR1 is SGHRS and CDR2 is YFSETQ. The CDR3 extends over 14 amino acids. The ends lost 4 bases at V and 0 bases at J; junction bases unmatched: 3.

V gene TRBV5-1 combines with J gene TRBJ2-1; 12 bases map to TRBD1. The CDR3 has 16 residues. With 3 bases clipped from V and 8 bases from J, the junction kept 9 bases outside the gene matches. Germline CDR1 SGHRS, CDR2 YFSETQ. The DNA of the CDR3 is TGCGCCAGCAGCTGGACCGGGACAGGGGGCAACGATGAGCAGTTCTTC. This translates into CASSWTGTGGNDEQFF.

This clone was observed a few times. The sample holds other DNA sequences that translate to the same CDR3. The chain employs TRBV19 and TRBJ2-7; no reliable D call. V was trimmed by 3 bases and J by 4 bases, leaving 10 bases between them. The germline V gene has CDR1 LNHDA and CDR2 SQIVND (reference sequence). The CDR3 runs to 13 residues. Here the CDR3 reads CASSITSSYEQYF. CDR3 coding DNA: TGTGCCAGTAGTATTACGTCATCTTACGAGCAGTACTTC.

CDR3 nucleotides: TGTGCCAGCAGCCCGAGGGGGTTACAGCCCCAGCATTTT. It translates to CASSPRGLQPQHF. This chain uses TRBV5-6 with TRBJ1-5; the D gene is possibly TRBD1 (6 bases). This CDR3 is built from 13 residues. From germline, CDR1 is SGHDT and CDR2 YYEEEE. Trimming took off 4 bases at V and 7 bases at J, with 12 bases between the two ends. The full variable domain, its missing parts supplied by reference TRBV5-6 and TRBJ1-5, is DAGVTQSPTHLIKTRGQQVTLRCSPKSGHDTVSWYQQALGQGPQFIFQYYEEEERQRGNFPDRFSGHQFPNYSSELNVNALLLGDSALYLCASSPRGLQPQHFGDGTRLSIL.

By its share, this clone is medium-sized. V is TRBV2 and J is TRBJ2-7; the D call may be TRBD1 or TRBD2 (6 bases each). Between the trimmed V and J ends, which lost 4 bases and 0 bases, there was a span of 13 bases. The CDR3 has 15 residues. CDR1 is SNHLY, CDR2 FYNNEI, per germline. CDR3 sequence: CASSVEGGLSYEQYF. The CDR3 DNA sequence: TGTGCCAGCAGTGTGGAGGGGGGCCTCTCCTACGAGCAGTACTTC.

V is TRBV29-1 and J is TRBJ2-1, with TRBD2 matching 9 bases. CDR3 size: 17 residues. The V gene end was trimmed by 8 bases and the J gene end by 0 bases; junction bases not matched to a gene: 14. Germline V gene lookup returns CDR1 SQVTM and CDR2 ANQGSEA. The CDR3 DNA reads TGCAGCCCCCGCATGATAATTAGCGGGAGCTCCTACAATGAGCAGTTCTTC. It codes for CSPRMIISGSSYNEQFF.

The V call is TRBV19, the J call TRBJ1-4, with 10 nucleotides matching TRBD1. The CDR3 spans 16 residues. Per the germline V gene, CDR1 is LNHDA and CDR2 is SQIVND (reference sequence). J was trimmed by 7 bases and V by 4 bases; bases with no gene match: 9. The CDR3 loop is CASSTQDRGPSEKLFF. The CDR3, as DNA: TGTGCCAGTAGTACCCAAGACAGGGGGCCAAGTGAAAAACTGTTTTTT.

This clone was detected a few times. The V call is TRBV4-2, the J call TRBJ2-7; a weak D match, TRBD2 (6 bases). CDR1 and CDR2 from the germline V gene are LGHNA and YNFKEQ. The germline V and J ends were trimmed by 0 bases and 2 bases, with 14 bases remaining between them. This CDR3 comprises 16 residues. For the CDR3, the DNA is TGTGCCAGCAGCCAAGAATTGGAGCGGGCAGCCTACGAGCAGTACTTC. Its protein is CASSQELERAAYEQYF.

This clone has just one count. CDR3 amino acids: CASSVGWRGADDEQYF. The CDR3 nucleotides read TGTGCCAGCAGTGTGGGGTGGCGGGGGGCTGACGACGAGCAGTACTTC. This chain joins TRBV27 and TRBJ2-7; 8 nucleotides match TRBD2. CDR1 is MNHEY and CDR2 is SMNVEV in the germline V gene (reference sequence). Trimming at V came to 5 bases and at J to 5 bases, leaving 14 bases not matched to a gene. The CDR3 contains 16 residues.

In the case of this clone: One end of the junction varies from germline; a read error may be responsible. The CDR3 sequence: CVSSVEIDRDEKLFF. The CDR3 nucleotides are TGTGTCAGCAGCGTAGAAATCGACAGGGACGAAAAACTGTTTTTT. The chain is built from TRBV9 and TRBJ1-4; 7 bases map to TRBD1. The CDR3 loop spans 15 amino acids. CDR1 SGDLS and CDR2 YYNGEE come from the germline V gene. The full variable domain, completed using reference TRBV9 and TRBJ1-4, is DSGVTQTPKHLITATGQRVTLRCSPRSGDLSVYWYQQSLDQGLQFLIQYYNGEERAKGNILERFSAQQFPDLHSELNLSSLELGDSALYFCVSSVEIDRDEKLFFGSGTQLSVL.

The chain employs TRBV19 and TRBJ2-7; D remains ambiguous. CDR3 size: 14 residues. Germline CDR1 is LNHDA and CDR2 is SQIVND (reference sequence). The V end was cut by 3 bases, the J end by 0 bases, with 9 bases between. The CDR3 region is CASSIVHFSYEQYF. Here the CDR3 DNA reads TGTGCCAGTAGTATCGTTCACTTCTCCTACGAGCAGTACTTC.

This chain joins TRBV6-1 and TRBJ1-4; 8 bases are shared with TRBD1. V dropped 3 bases and J dropped 7; count of bases not matched to a gene: 16. This CDR3 has 18 residues. Germline V gives CDR1 MNHNS, CDR2 SASEGT. For the CDR3, the DNA is TGTGCCAGCAGTGATTTTGTATCCCCAGGGGGCGCAGGTGAAAAACTGTTTTTT. Translation gives CASSDFVSPGGAGEKLFF.

The chain links TRBV27 to TRBJ1-6, with 9 bases lining up with TRBD1. Germline CDR1 is MNHEY and CDR2 is SMNVEV (reference sequence). The CDR3 is made up of 16 amino acids. Trimming at V came to 6 bases and at J to 6 bases, leaving 9 bases not matched to a gene. CDR3 in DNA: TGTGCCAGCAGAAGGGACAGGGAAGTCGTTAATTCACCCCTCCACTTT. Translating it yields CASRRDREVVNSPLHF.

The chain links TRBV5-6 to TRBJ2-5; D is perhaps TRBD1 (5 bases). Germline assignment: CDR1 SGHDT and CDR2 YYEEEE. This CDR3 comprises 14 residues. The germline V and J ends were trimmed by 2 bases and 4 bases, with 12 bases remaining between them. CDR3 DNA: TGTGCCAGCAGCTTCTCAGGGTTAGGAGAGACCCAGTACTTC. Protein: CASSFSGLGETQYF.

CDR3 nucleotides: TGTGCCAGCAGTTTCGGACAGGGGCTTAATAGGTTCGACGAGCAGTACTTC. It translates to CASSFGQGLNRFDEQYF. The chain uses TRBV27 and TRBJ2-7; 9 bases agree with TRBD1. Germline V gives CDR1 MNHEY, CDR2 SMNVEV (reference sequence). J was trimmed by 5 bases and V by 3 bases; bases with no gene match: 14. There are 17 residues in the CDR3.

V usage is TRBV6-5 and J usage is TRBJ2-7; 9 nucleotides agree with TRBD2. J gave up 3 bases and V 6 bases, and 6 bases lay outside the gene matches. CDR3 size: 14 residues. Germline CDR1 reads MNHEY; CDR2 reads SVGAGI. CDR3 coding DNA: TGTGCCAGCAGGGCTAGCGGGGTTCACTACGAGCAGTACTTC. It yields the protein CASRASGVHYEQYF.

This chain links TRBV4-1 with TRBJ2-7, with 8 nucleotides matching TRBD1. Trimming removed 3 bases from V and 3 bases from J; junction bases left unmatched: 1. Germline CDR1 reads MGHRA; CDR2 reads YSYEKL. This CDR3 is built from 13 residues. The CDR3 sequence: CASSQGTGYEQYF. The CDR3 DNA is TGCGCCAGCAGCCAGGGGACAGGCTACGAGCAGTACTTC.

The rearrangement links TRBV11-3 to TRBJ1-1; D is uncertain. V was cut by 5 bases and J by 0 bases, with 4 bases left in between. This CDR3 is built from 12 residues. The germline V gene has CDR1 SGHNT and CDR2 YENEEA. The CDR3 DNA reads as TGTGCCAGCAGCCTTATGAACACTGAAGCTTTCTTT. Its translation: CASSLMNTEAFF. The variable domain in full, with the rest retrieved from reference TRBV11-3 and TRBJ1-1, is EAGVVQSPRYKIIEKKQPVAFWCNPISGHNTLYWYLQNLGQGPELLIRYENEEAVDDSQLPKDRFSAERLKGVDSTLKIQPAELGDSAVYLCASSLMNTEAFFGQGTRLTVV.